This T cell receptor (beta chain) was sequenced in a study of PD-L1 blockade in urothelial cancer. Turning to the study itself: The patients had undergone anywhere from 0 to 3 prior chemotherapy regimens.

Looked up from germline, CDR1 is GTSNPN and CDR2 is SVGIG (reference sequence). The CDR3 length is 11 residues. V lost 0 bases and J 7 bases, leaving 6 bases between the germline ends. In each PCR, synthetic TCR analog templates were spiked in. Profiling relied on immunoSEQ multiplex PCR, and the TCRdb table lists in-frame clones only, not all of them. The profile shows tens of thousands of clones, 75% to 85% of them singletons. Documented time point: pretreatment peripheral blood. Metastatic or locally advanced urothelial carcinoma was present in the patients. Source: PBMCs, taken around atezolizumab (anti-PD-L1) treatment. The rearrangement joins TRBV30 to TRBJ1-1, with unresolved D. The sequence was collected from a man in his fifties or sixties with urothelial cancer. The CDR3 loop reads CAWSVRSEAFF. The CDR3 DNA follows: TGTGCCTGGAGTGTAAGGAGTGAAGCTTTCTTT.